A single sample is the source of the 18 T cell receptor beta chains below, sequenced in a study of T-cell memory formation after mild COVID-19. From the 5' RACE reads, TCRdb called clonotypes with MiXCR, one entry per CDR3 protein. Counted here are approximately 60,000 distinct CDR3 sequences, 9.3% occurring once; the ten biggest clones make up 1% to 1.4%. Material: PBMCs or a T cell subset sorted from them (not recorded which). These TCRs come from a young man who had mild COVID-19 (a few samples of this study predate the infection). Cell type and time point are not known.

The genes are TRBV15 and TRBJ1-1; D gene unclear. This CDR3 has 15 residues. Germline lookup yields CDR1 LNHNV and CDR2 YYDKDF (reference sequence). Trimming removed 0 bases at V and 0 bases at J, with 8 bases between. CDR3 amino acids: CATSRDAGMNTEAFF. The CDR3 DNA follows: TGTGCCACCAGCAGAGATGCTGGGATGAACACTGAAGCTTTCTTT.

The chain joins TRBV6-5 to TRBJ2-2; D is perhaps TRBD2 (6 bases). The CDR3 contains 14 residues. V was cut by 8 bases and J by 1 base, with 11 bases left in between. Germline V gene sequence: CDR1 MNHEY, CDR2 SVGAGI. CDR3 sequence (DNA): TGTGCCAGCTCGTGGGAGGTGAACACCGGGGAGCTGTTTTTT. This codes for CASSWEVNTGELFF.

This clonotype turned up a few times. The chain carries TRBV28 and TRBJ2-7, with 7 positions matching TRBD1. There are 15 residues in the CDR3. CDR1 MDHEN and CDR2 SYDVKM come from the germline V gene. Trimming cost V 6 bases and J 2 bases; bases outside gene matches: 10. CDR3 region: CASSKTGTRPYEQYV. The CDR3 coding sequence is TGTGCCAGCAGCAAGACAGGGACCCGGCCCTACGAGCAGTACGTC.

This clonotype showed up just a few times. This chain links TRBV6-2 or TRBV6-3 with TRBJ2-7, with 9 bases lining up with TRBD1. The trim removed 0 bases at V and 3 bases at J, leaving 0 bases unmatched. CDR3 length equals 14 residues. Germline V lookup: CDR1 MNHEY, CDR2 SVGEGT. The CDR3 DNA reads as TGTGCCAGCAGTTACTCGGGACAGGGCTACGAGCAGTACTTC. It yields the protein CASSYSGQGYEQYF.

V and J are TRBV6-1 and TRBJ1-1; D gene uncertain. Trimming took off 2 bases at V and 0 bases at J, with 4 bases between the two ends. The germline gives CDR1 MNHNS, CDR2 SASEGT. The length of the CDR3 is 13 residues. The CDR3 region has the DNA TGTGCCAGCAGTGAACGGATGAACACTGAAGCTTTCTTT. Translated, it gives CASSERMNTEAFF.

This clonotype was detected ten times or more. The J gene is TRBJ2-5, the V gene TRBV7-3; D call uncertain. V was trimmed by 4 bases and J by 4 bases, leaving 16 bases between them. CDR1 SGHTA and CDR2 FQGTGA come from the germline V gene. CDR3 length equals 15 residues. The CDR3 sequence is CASSSAPGNGETQYF. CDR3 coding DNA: TGTGCCAGCAGCTCGGCGCCAGGTAACGGAGAGACCCAGTACTTC. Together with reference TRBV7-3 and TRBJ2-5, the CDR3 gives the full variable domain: GAGVSQTPSNKVTEKGKYVELRCDPISGHTALYWYRQSLGQGPEFLIYFQGTGAADDSGLPNDRFFAVRPEGSVSTLKIQRTERGDSAVYLCASSSAPGNGETQYFGPGTRLLVL.

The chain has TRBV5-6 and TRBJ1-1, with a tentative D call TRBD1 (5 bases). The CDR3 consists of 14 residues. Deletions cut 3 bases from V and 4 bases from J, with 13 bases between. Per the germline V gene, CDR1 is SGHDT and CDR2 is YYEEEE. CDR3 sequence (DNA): TGTGCCAGCAGCTGGGGCCTTCTGGGCACTGAAGCTTTCTTT. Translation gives CASSWGLLGTEAFF.

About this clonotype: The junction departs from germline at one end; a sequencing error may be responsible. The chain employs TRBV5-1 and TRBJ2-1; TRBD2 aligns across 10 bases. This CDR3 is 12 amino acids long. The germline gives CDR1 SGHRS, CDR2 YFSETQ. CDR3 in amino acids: CATSGGADEQFF. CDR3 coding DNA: TGCGCCACCAGCGGGGGGGCGGATGAGCAGTTCTTC.

The CDR3 DNA reads as TGCGCCAGCAGCTCTCCTTTCGGGGATGAGCAGTTCTTC. It specifies CASSSPFGDEQFF. J is TRBJ2-1 and V is TRBV5-1, with D perhaps matching TRBD2 (5 bases). From germline, CDR1 is SGHRS and CDR2 YFSETQ. V was clipped by 3 bases and J by 8 bases, with 12 bases between them. CDR3 size: 13 residues.

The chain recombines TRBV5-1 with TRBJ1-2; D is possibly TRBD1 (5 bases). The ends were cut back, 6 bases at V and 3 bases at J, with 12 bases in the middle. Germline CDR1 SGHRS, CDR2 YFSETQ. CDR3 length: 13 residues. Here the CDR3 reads CASTWGYDYGYTF. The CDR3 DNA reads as TGCGCCAGCACCTGGGGGTATGACTATGGCTACACCTTC. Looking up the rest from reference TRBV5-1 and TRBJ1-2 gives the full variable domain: KAGVTQTPRYLIKTRGQQVTLSCSPISGHRSVSWYQQTPGQGLQFLFEYFSETQRNKGNFPGRFSGRQFSNSRSEMNVSTLELGDSALYLCASTWGYDYGYTFGSGTRLTVV.

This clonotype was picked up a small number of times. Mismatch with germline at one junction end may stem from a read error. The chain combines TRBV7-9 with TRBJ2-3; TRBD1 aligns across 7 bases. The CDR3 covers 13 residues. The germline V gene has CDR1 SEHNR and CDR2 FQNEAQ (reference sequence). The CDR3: CASSLRDRGRTPF. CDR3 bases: TGTGCCAGCAGCTTAAGGGACAGAGGGCGGACACCCTTT.

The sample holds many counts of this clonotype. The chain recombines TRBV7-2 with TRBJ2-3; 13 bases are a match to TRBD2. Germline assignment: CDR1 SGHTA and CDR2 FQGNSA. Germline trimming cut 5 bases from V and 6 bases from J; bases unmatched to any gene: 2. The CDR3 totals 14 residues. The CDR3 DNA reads TGTGCCAGCAGCCGGACTAGCGGGGGTGATACGCAGTATTTT. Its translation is CASSRTSGGDTQYF.

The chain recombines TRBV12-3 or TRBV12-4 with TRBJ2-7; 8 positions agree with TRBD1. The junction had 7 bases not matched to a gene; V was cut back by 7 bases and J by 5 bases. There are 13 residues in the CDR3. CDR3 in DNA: TGTGCCAGCAATCTTGACAGGGGTCACGAGCAGTACTTC. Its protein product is CASNLDRGHEQYF.

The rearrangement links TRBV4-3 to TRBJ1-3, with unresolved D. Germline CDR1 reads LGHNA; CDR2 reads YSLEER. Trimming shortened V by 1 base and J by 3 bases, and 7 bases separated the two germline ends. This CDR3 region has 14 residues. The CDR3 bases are TGCGCCAGCAGCCAAGTTTACGGTGGAAACACCATATATTTT. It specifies CASSQVYGGNTIYF.

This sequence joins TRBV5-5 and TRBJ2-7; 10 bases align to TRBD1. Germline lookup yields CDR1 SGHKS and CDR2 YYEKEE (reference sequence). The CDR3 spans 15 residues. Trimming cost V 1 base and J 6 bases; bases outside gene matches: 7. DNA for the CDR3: TGTGCCAGCAGCTTGACGGGGACAGGGGTCATCGAGCAGTACGTC. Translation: CASSLTGTGVIEQYV.

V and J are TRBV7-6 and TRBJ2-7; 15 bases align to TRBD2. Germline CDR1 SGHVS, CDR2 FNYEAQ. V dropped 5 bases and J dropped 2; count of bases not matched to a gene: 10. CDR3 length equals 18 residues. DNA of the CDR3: TGTGCCAGCAGCGCCCAGGGACTAGCGGGGGGAACCGCCTACGAGCAGTACTTC. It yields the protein CASSAQGLAGGTAYEQYF. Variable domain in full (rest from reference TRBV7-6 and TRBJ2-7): GAGVSQSPRYKVTKRGQDVALRCDPISGHVSLYWYRQALGQGPEFLTYFNYEAQQDKSGLPNDRFSAERPEGSISTLTIQRTEQRDSAMYRCASSAQGLAGGTAYEQYFGPGTRLTVT.

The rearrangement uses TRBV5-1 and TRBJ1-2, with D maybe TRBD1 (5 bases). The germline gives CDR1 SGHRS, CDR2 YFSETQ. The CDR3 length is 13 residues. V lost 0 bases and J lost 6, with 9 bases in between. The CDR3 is CASSLGPGNGYTF. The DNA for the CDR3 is TGCGCCAGCAGCTTGGGCCCAGGGAATGGCTACACCTTC.

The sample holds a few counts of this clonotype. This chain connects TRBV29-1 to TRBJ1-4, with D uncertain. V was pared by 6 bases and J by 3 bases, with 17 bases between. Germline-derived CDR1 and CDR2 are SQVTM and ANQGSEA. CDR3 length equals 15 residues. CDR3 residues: CSVSEGGVSNEKLFF. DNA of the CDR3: TGCAGCGTCTCTGAGGGTGGGGTATCTAATGAAAAACTGTTTTTT. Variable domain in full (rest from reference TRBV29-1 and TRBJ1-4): SAVISQKPSRDICQRGTSLTIQCQVDSQVTMMFWYRQQPGQSLTLIATANQGSEATYESGFVIDKFPISRPNLTFSTLTVSNMSPEDSSIYLCSVSEGGVSNEKLFFGSGTQLSVL.